Below, 19 T cell receptor beta chains from the same sample are listed, as sequenced in a study of cytomegalovirus exposure and HLA in healthy donors. Researchers ran the PCR with 60 Vbeta and 13 Jbeta primers. Some clones are missing from TCRdb's copy, which holds only in-frame ones; the method was immunoSEQ multiplex PCR. Of about 160,000 clones detected, roughly 84% appear once; the ten largest clones hold under 1.1%. The specimen was PBMCs. These receptors came from a man under 40 in good health and CMV-seronegative.

The V gene is TRBV11-2, the J gene TRBJ2-7, with 8 bases lining up with TRBD2. CDR1 and CDR2 from the germline V gene are SGHAT and FQNNGV. The V and J ends lost 5 bases and 3 bases, in that order; junction bases with no gene match: 12. The length of the CDR3 is 16 residues. CDR3 residues: CASSRVPSGGFYEQYF. The CDR3 bases are TGTGCCAGCAGCCGCGTTCCATCGGGAGGGTTCTACGAGCAGTACTTC.

The V and J genes are TRBV27 and TRBJ1-1; D remains unclear. The V gene lost 3 bases and the J gene lost 1 base, with 6 bases spanning the gap. The length of the CDR3 is 13 residues. Germline V lookup: CDR1 MNHEY, CDR2 SMNVEV (reference sequence). CDR3 nucleotides: TGTGCCAGCAGTTTTCCGGGGAACACTGAAGCTTTCTTT. It translates to CASSFPGNTEAFF.

The rearrangement links TRBV7-9 to TRBJ2-2; the match to TRBD2 covers 9 bases. V shed 6 bases, J shed 1 base, and the junction held 6 bases outside the gene matches. Germline loops: CDR1 SEHNR, CDR2 FQNEAQ (reference sequence). The CDR3 has 16 amino acids. The CDR3 DNA sequence: TGTGCCAGCAGACACGGACTAGCGCTGAACACCGGGGAGCTGTTTTTT. Translated, it gives CASRHGLALNTGELFF.

V and J are TRBV27 and TRBJ2-7, with 8 bases identical to TRBD1. V trimming: 5 bases; J trimming: 2 bases; junction bases outside the gene matches: 8. CDR3 length equals 15 residues. Germline assignment: CDR1 MNHEY and CDR2 SMNVEV (reference sequence). CDR3 sequence: CASSPRLQGAYEQYF. The CDR3 region has the DNA TGTGCCAGCAGTCCAAGGTTACAGGGGGCCTACGAGCAGTACTTC.

V is TRBV28 and J is TRBJ2-7; a possible D gene is TRBD2 (5 bases). The germline V and J ends were trimmed by 3 bases and 3 bases, with 21 bases remaining between them. The CDR3 consists of 17 residues. CDR1 and CDR2 (germline): MDHEN, SYDVKM. This CDR3 is CASSLEGPREWHYEQYF. CDR3 coding DNA: TGTGCCAGCAGTTTGGAAGGACCCCGGGAATGGCACTACGAGCAGTACTTC.

In its sample, this clone was seen once. The V call is TRBV28, the J call TRBJ2-6; no definite D call. V was trimmed by 5 bases and J by 1 base, leaving 6 bases between them. The CDR3 has 14 residues. Germline loops: CDR1 MDHEN, CDR2 SYDVKM. CDR3 sequence: CASSDMSGANVLTF. CDR3 coding DNA: TGTGCCAGCAGTGACATGTCTGGGGCCAACGTCCTGACTTTC.

The CDR3 loop is CSVDRGRGRGEQYF. The CDR3, as DNA: TGCAGCGTTGATCGGGGCAGGGGGCGAGGGGAGCAGTACTTC. The chain is built from TRBV29-1 and TRBJ2-7, with 8 bases that match TRBD1. The germline CDR1 and CDR2 sequences are SQVTM and ANQGSEA. CDR3 length: 14 amino acids. After removal of 3 bases from V and 7 bases from J, the junction contained 11 bases not matched to a gene.

This chain joins TRBV5-6 and TRBJ2-2, with TRBD1 matching 12 bases. J lost 6 bases, V lost 0 bases, and 6 bases had no gene match. Per the germline V gene, CDR1 is SGHDT and CDR2 is YYEEEE. The CDR3 runs to 17 residues. The CDR3 loop is CASSLDTGTGGPGELFF. For the CDR3, the DNA is TGTGCCAGCAGCTTGGATACCGGGACAGGGGGCCCCGGGGAGCTGTTTTTT.

The chain combines TRBV5-1 with TRBJ1-4; 8 bases map to TRBD1. V dropped 5 bases and J dropped 0; count of bases not matched to a gene: 12. Germline V gene data show CDR1 as SGHRS and CDR2 as YFSETQ. The CDR3 consists of 18 residues. This CDR3 reads CASRGVATGAATNEKLFF. DNA of the CDR3: TGCGCCAGCAGGGGAGTTGCGACAGGGGCCGCAACTAATGAAAAACTGTTTTTT.

The chain employs TRBV7-9 and TRBJ1-4; D gene uncertain. This CDR3 region has 18 residues. Germline loops: CDR1 SEHNR, CDR2 FQNEAQ (reference sequence). V shed 1 base and J shed 7 bases, with 22 bases lying between them. This CDR3 reads CASSLDPRTISGGEKLFF. The CDR3 DNA reads TGTGCCAGCAGCTTAGATCCCCGGACCATCTCGGGAGGTGAAAAACTGTTTTTT.

The V call is TRBV2, the J call TRBJ1-1; perhaps TRBD1 as D (6 bases). V lost 6 bases to trimming and J lost 5 bases, with 19 bases between them. This CDR3 contains 15 residues. Germline V gene data show CDR1 as SNHLY and CDR2 as FYNNEI. CDR3 sequence (DNA): TGTGCCAGCAGCGGGATTACAGGGCGGAAAACTGAAGCTTTCTTT. Translating it yields CASSGITGRKTEAFF.

The chain carries TRBV18 and TRBJ2-7; weak D call: TRBD2 (5 bases). V shed 3 bases and J shed 0 bases, with 12 bases lying between them. In germline, CDR1 is KGHSH, CDR2 LQKENI. This CDR3 is built from 15 residues. The CDR3 DNA follows: TGTGCCAGCTCACCTTCCGGGATAATCTCCTACGAGCAGTACTTC. Its translation is CASSPSGIISYEQYF.

The rearrangement joins TRBV5-4 to TRBJ2-5; tentatively, D is TRBD2 (6 bases). The ends were cut back, 0 bases at V and 2 bases at J, with 14 bases in the middle. There are 16 residues in the CDR3. Germline lookup yields CDR1 SGHNT and CDR2 YYREEE (reference sequence). CDR3 bases: TGTGCCAGCAGCTTGGATCTAGGAGGGGCACAAGAGACCCAGTACTTC. Its protein product is CASSLDLGGAQETQYF.

As for this clone: Germline and junction disagree at one end, which may indicate a read error. The chain has TRBV6-5 and TRBJ2-7; no definite D call. This CDR3 has 11 residues. Germline V CDR1 and CDR2: MNHEY, SVGAGI. The CDR3 spells CASGYGPEQYF. The CDR3 nucleotides are TGTGCCAGCGGTTACGGCCCCGAGCAGTACTTC.

The gene calls are TRBV6-1 and TRBJ2-7; D possibly corresponds to TRBD2 (5 bases). Between the trimmed V and J ends, which lost 1 base and 1 base, there was a span of 8 bases. This CDR3 comprises 14 residues. CDR1 MNHNS and CDR2 SASEGT come from the germline V gene. CDR3 in amino acids: CASSEVRGSYEQYF. The DNA for the CDR3 is TGTGCCAGCAGTGAAGTACGGGGATCCTACGAGCAGTACTTC.

This clone was observed a single time. The rearrangement joins TRBV6-6 to TRBJ1-1; no definite D call. The germline gives CDR1 MNHNY, CDR2 SVGAGI (reference sequence). Trimming shortened V by 4 bases and J by 1 base, and 7 bases separated the two germline ends. The CDR3 is 13 amino acids. The CDR3 coding sequence is TGTGCCAGCAGTTGGGCCGAGAACACTGAAGCTTTCTTT. Protein sequence: CASSWAENTEAFF.

This clone showed up just a few times. This CDR3 reads CASSPLAGNTQYF. The CDR3 DNA reads as TGTGCCAGCAGCCCGTTGGCGGGGAATACGCAGTATTTT. V gene TRBV11-2 combines with J gene TRBJ2-3; D might be TRBD2 (6 bases). The CDR3 totals 13 residues. Germline assignment: CDR1 SGHAT and CDR2 FQNNGV. V was trimmed by 5 bases and J by 7 bases, leaving 13 bases between them.

The chain has TRBV4-1 and TRBJ2-3; D is ambiguous. The CDR3 has 13 amino acids. CDR1 is MGHRA and CDR2 is YSYEKL in the germline V gene. V was pared by 2 bases and J by 2 bases, with 5 bases between. Written as DNA, the CDR3 is TGCGCCAGCAGCCAACAATTCACAGATACGCAGTATTTT. Translated, it gives CASSQQFTDTQYF.

This clone has a handful of counts. This chain uses TRBV11-3 with TRBJ1-4; D gene ambiguous. Germline V lookup: CDR1 SGHNT, CDR2 YENEEA. The CDR3 covers 14 residues. V shed 5 bases and J shed 8 bases, with 15 bases lying between them. The chain's CDR3 is CASSPRGREEKLFF. The CDR3 DNA reads TGTGCCAGCAGCCCCCGTGGTAGAGAAGAAAAACTGTTTTTT.